The text below deals with one TCR beta chain. What it binds is not known. Roughly 10 milliliters of peripheral blood were drawn from each donor. Germline CDR1 reads MNHEY; CDR2 reads SVGEGT. V was clipped by 2 bases and J by 1 base, with 18 bases between them. CDR3 length equals 17 residues. The record originates from a study of blood T cells in healthy people across ages. Next came a second PCR, run for roughly 6 to 11 cycles, which used a sample-barcoded 5' primer along with a J-beta primer mix. TCRdb ran MiXCR on the 5' RACE reads and lists one entry per CDR3 protein. The sample includes hundreds of thousands of distinct CDR3 sequences, under 55% of them seen just once. Study-wide results and limits: Unsorted PBMCs prevented conclusive naive versus antigen-experienced comparison. The study found more naive CD4+ cells and higher diversity in long-lived than aged donors.

The genes are TRBV6-2 or TRBV6-3 and TRBJ2-7, with D perhaps being TRBD1 or TRBD2 (5 bases each). The sequence derives from a man aged 55-75 years in good health. The material sequenced was blood. CDR3: CASSYPGTRWYSYEQYF. The CDR3 nucleotides are TGTGCCAGCAGTTACCCCGGGACCCGGTGGTATTCCTACGAGCAGTACTTC.